This TCR beta chain was identified during a study of regulatory T cells in long-lasting Graves disease. As regards this clonotype: Its antigen is still unknown.

Both iRepertoire HTBI primers and Arm-PCR of CDR3 regions were used to build the TCR beta libraries. TCRdb recomputed calls from the multiplex PCR reads with MiXCR, one row per CDR3 protein. The table includes around 320,000 distinct CDR3 sequences, 16% detected once. Broader study findings: Clonotypes that were public and shared totalled approximately 2,800 in persistent patients versus about a thousand in new patients. TRBV28, TRBJ1-2 and TRBJ2-5 were segments that persistent disease favored.

Germline V CDR1 and CDR2: SGHRS, YFSETQ. This CDR3 contains 15 residues. V shed 4 bases, J shed 4 bases, and the junction held 9 bases outside the gene matches. This sample's time point: newly diagnosed GD, antithyroid drugs for less than 3 months. RNA extracted from PBMCs served as the sequencing template. These data were also filed under a second study, of T cells in Graves' hyperthyroidism and ophthalmopathy. According to that study: Blood also contained most expanded thyroid clonotypes above 0.001.

The V gene is TRBV5-1, the J gene TRBJ2-5, with 8 bases lining up with TRBD2. The sample here was peripheral blood mononuclear cells (PBMCs), taken at new diagnosis, from a patient treated with antithyroid drugs. The source of this sequence is a man aged 40-50 years with Graves disease. In nucleotides, the CDR3 is TGCGCCAGCAGCCGATTTAGGGCGGGGGGAGAGACCCAGTACTTC. This encodes CASSRFRAGGETQYF.